Below are 27 T cell receptor beta chains sequenced from a single sample in a study of T-cell reconstitution after alpha-beta-depleted transplantation in children. The library targeted TCRbeta and was prepared with unique molecular identifiers. TCRdb called the PCR reads again in MiXCR, with one record for every CDR3 protein. The data contain 600,000 to 700,000 distinct CDR3 sequences, under 15% of them singletons. The sequencing here drew on PBMCs, taken before TCRalphabeta/CD19-depleted stem cell transplant. The receptors stem from a girl aged 2 to 9 with congenital amegakaryocytic thrombocytopenia, due to receive a stem cell transplant.

The sample holds many counts of this clonotype. The gene calls are TRBV4-1 and TRBJ2-1, with 10 nucleotides matching TRBD2. With V trimmed by 1 base and J by 8 bases, 5 bases remained unmatched. This CDR3 comprises 15 residues. Germline V gives CDR1 MGHRA, CDR2 YSYEKL. CDR3 residues: CASSQALAGDYEQFF. CDR3 coding DNA: TGCGCCAGCAGCCAAGCCCTAGCGGGAGACTATGAGCAGTTCTTC.

This clonotype appeared many times. This chain links TRBV4-2 with TRBJ2-7, with D possibly being TRBD1 or TRBD2 (5 bases each). V was shortened by 2 bases and J by 1 base, with 12 bases between the two germline ends. This CDR3 spans 15 amino acids. CDR1 LGHNA and CDR2 YNFKEQ come from the germline V gene. The CDR3 DNA sequence: TGTGCCAGCAGCCAAAGTGGGGGATTTTCCTACGAGCAGTACTTC. It is translated as CASSQSGGFSYEQYF.

This clonotype has ten or more counts. This chain links TRBV5-4 with TRBJ2-1; D call uncertain. The length of the CDR3 is 14 residues. Per germline, CDR1 SGHNT and CDR2 YYREEE (reference sequence). V lost 0 bases and J lost 5, with 9 bases in between. This CDR3 is CASSLVVQNNEQFF. The DNA for the CDR3 is TGTGCCAGCAGCTTGGTGGTGCAAAACAATGAGCAGTTCTTC.

This clonotype was observed at least ten times. V and J are TRBV9 and TRBJ1-3; D perhaps matches TRBD1 (5 bases). Germline CDR1 is SGDLS and CDR2 is YYNGEE. V was trimmed by 4 bases and J by 0 bases, leaving 14 bases between them. This CDR3 contains 16 residues. DNA of the CDR3: TGTGCCAGCAGCCTAGGGGACCGTCACTCTGGAAACACCATATATTTT. Its translation: CASSLGDRHSGNTIYF.

CDR3 DNA: TGCGCCAGCTGGGGCGGGAGTCCCACCTACGAGCAGTACTTC. Its protein is CASWGGSPTYEQYF. This chain links TRBV5-1 with TRBJ2-7, with TRBD2 identical over 7 bases. This CDR3 spans 14 amino acids. Germline loops: CDR1 SGHRS, CDR2 YFSETQ. V lost 7 bases and J lost 2; bases outside the gene matches: 9.

J is TRBJ2-3 and V is TRBV11-2; 8 nucleotides line up with TRBD2. This CDR3 spans 18 amino acids. The germline gives CDR1 SGHAT, CDR2 FQNNGV. With V trimmed by 11 bases and J by 0 bases, 19 bases remained unmatched. DNA of the CDR3: TGTGCCTGGCGGTTGTTAGCGGGAAGACCGGCTAGCACAGATACGCAGTATTTT. Translated: CAWRLLAGRPASTDTQYF.

This clonotype was seen a handful of times. The V gene is TRBV5-1, the J gene TRBJ2-7; unclear D gene. Per germline, CDR1 SGHRS and CDR2 YFSETQ. The CDR3 contains 15 residues. V lost 3 bases and J 0 bases, leaving 13 bases between the germline ends. CDR3 DNA sequence: TGCGCCAGCAGCTATACTCCGCTGAGCTCCTACGAGCAGTACTTC. It encodes CASSYTPLSSYEQYF.

This clonotype was detected a few times. The chain links TRBV5-1 to TRBJ2-3; D gene ambiguous. From germline, CDR1 is SGHRS and CDR2 YFSETQ. V was clipped by 0 bases and J by 6 bases, with 11 bases between them. This CDR3 contains 14 residues. CDR3: CASSLAAADDTQYF. The CDR3 DNA follows: TGCGCCAGCAGCTTGGCGGCGGCAGACGATACGCAGTATTTT.

This clonotype was recorded many times. The V gene is TRBV6-2 or TRBV6-3, the J gene TRBJ1-1; D unclear. Trimming removed 8 bases from V and 6 bases from J, with 7 bases in between. There are 10 residues in the CDR3. CDR1 is MNHEY and CDR2 is SVGEGT in the germline V gene. The CDR3 region has the DNA TGTGCCAGCGGCGCATCTGAAGCTTTCTTT. This encodes CASGASEAFF.

In this sample, this clonotype turned up many times. The CDR3 DNA is TGTGCCAGCAGTTTTGTGGGGGGCAGGGAGACCCAGTACTTC. As protein: CASSFVGGRETQYF. The chain recombines TRBV28 with TRBJ2-5; perhaps D is TRBD1 or TRBD2 (6 bases each). CDR3 size: 14 residues. Germline V gene sequence: CDR1 MDHEN, CDR2 SYDVKM. With 3 bases removed from V and 5 bases from J, the gap between germline ends came to 13 bases.

This clonotype was recorded many times. The chain carries TRBV12-3 or TRBV12-4 and TRBJ2-2; 9 positions agree with TRBD2. J lost 0 bases, V lost 4 bases, and 3 bases had no gene match. The CDR3 consists of 16 residues. CDR3 coding DNA: TGTGCCAGCAGTTCCGGGACTAGCCCGAACACCGGGGAGCTGTTTTTT. Protein: CASSSGTSPNTGELFF.

A few counts support this clonotype. The chain combines TRBV5-1 with TRBJ2-7, with 8 bases fitting TRBD1. Germline V gene sequence: CDR1 SGHRS, CDR2 YFSETQ. This CDR3 is 15 amino acids long. Trimming took 0 bases from V and 5 from J; bases not matched to a gene: 7. The CDR3 DNA follows: TGCGCCAGCAGCTTGGGGGACAGGACGGGCGACGAGCAGTACTTC. Translated: CASSLGDRTGDEQYF.

The chain employs TRBV6-2 or TRBV6-3 and TRBJ2-3, with a tentative D call TRBD2 (6 bases). Germline V gives CDR1 MNHEY, CDR2 SVGEGT. Deletions cut 8 bases from V and 2 bases from J, with 20 bases between. The CDR3 extends over 16 amino acids. CDR3 nucleotide sequence: TGTGCCAGCCTTCGGGGTAGCGGAGCGATCACAGATACGCAGTATTTT. The encoded protein is CASLRGSGAITDTQYF.

The rearrangement uses TRBV10-3 and TRBJ1-3, with D uncertain. Trimming left V 4 bases short and J 0 bases short, with 10 bases between. This CDR3 is 15 amino acids long. CDR1 is ENHRY and CDR2 is SYGVKD in the germline V gene. The CDR3 sequence: CAISALGPSGNTIYF. The CDR3 region has the DNA TGTGCCATCAGTGCCCTGGGCCCCTCTGGAAACACCATATATTTT.

This sequence joins TRBV7-7 and TRBJ2-3; 7 bases fit TRBD2. V was pared by 5 bases and J by 5 bases, with 16 bases of the junction left unmatched. CDR3 length equals 17 residues. Germline CDR1 is SSHAT and CDR2 is FNYEAQ (reference sequence). CDR3 bases: TGTGCCAGCAGCCCTACGGTTAGGGCGGGAGTGCTAGATACGCAGTATTTT. Translated: CASSPTVRAGVLDTQYF. The whole variable domain, filled in from reference TRBV7-7 and TRBJ2-3, reads GAGVSQSPRYKVTKRGQDVTLRCDPISSHATLYWYQQALGQGPEFLTYFNYEAQPDKSGLPSDRFSAERPEGSISTLTIQRTEQRDSAMYRCASSPTVRAGVLDTQYFGPGTRLTVL.

The chain recombines TRBV29-1 with TRBJ2-7, with 7 positions matching TRBD1. Germline assignment: CDR1 SQVTM and CDR2 ANQGSEA. The junction had 1 base not matched to a gene; V was cut back by 5 bases and J by 3 bases. This CDR3 region has 11 residues. CDR3 sequence (DNA): TGCAGCGTTTACAGGGGCTACGAGCAGTACTTC. It translates to CSVYRGYEQYF.

This clonotype has a count of ten or more. The chain uses TRBV7-9 and TRBJ2-1; TRBD2 aligns across 7 bases. V was pared by 4 bases and J by 6 bases, with 3 bases of the junction left unmatched. The germline V gene encodes CDR1 SEHNR and CDR2 FQNEAQ (reference sequence). This CDR3 contains 13 residues. Written as DNA, the CDR3 is TGTGCCAGCAGCTACAGGACTAGCAATGAGCAGTTCTTC. Translated, it gives CASSYRTSNEQFF.

As regards this clonotype: A read error may be the cause here, since a much bigger clone is one base away. The chain is built from TRBV5-1 and TRBJ2-3; D unclear. Germline V gene sequence: CDR1 SGHRS, CDR2 YFSETQ. The CDR3 totals 16 residues. Trimming removed 1 base from V and 0 bases from J, with 12 bases in between. This CDR3 reads CASSLTVVSSTDTQYF. CDR3 in DNA: TGCGCCAGCAGCTTGACCGTAGTCTCTAGCACAGATACGCAGTATTTT.

This clonotype has at least ten counts. The chain has TRBV12-3 or TRBV12-4 and TRBJ1-2, with D unresolved. This CDR3 has 13 residues. V was shortened by 3 bases and J by 8 bases, with 13 bases between the two germline ends. The CDR3, as DNA: TGTGCCAGCAGTTTCATAACCATACCCGGCTACACCTTC. Amino acids: CASSFITIPGYTF.

This clonotype showed up many times. The V and J genes are TRBV11-2 and TRBJ1-3; D is unclear. CDR3 length: 16 residues. The V end was cut by 1 base, the J end by 0 bases, with 10 bases between. The germline V gene has CDR1 SGHAT and CDR2 FQNNGV. CDR3 DNA: TGTGCCAGCAGCTTAGCCTCGGTCTACTCTGGAAACACCATATATTTT. Its protein product is CASSLASVYSGNTIYF.

This clonotype was observed a few times. This chain joins TRBV7-8 and TRBJ1-2; a possible D gene is TRBD1 (5 bases). Germline V lookup: CDR1 SGHVS, CDR2 FQNEAQ. The CDR3 sequence is 16 residues long. Deletions cut 2 bases from V and 0 bases from J, with 13 bases between. For the CDR3, the DNA is TGTGCCAGCAGCTTATCAACGGGGGTAGCTAACTATGGCTACACCTTC. Translation gives CASSLSTGVANYGYTF.

This clonotype was counted many times. The gene calls are TRBV20-1 and TRBJ2-1; 10 nucleotides line up with TRBD2. Germline V gene lookup returns CDR1 DFQATT and CDR2 SNEGSKA (reference sequence). The V gene end was trimmed by 6 bases and the J gene end by 1 base; junction bases not matched to a gene: 6. The length of the CDR3 is 15 residues. Here the CDR3 DNA reads TGCAGTGCGCTGCCGGGACTAGCGTCCTACAATGAGCAGTTCTTC. Protein product: CSALPGLASYNEQFF.

At least ten counts were recorded for this clonotype. This chain links TRBV3-1 with TRBJ2-1; the D is unclear. The CDR3 extends over 13 amino acids. V lost 0 bases, J lost 8 bases, and 8 bases lay in between. Per germline, CDR1 LGHDT and CDR2 YNNKEL (reference sequence). This CDR3 reads CASSQDLWDEQFF. The CDR3 region has the DNA TGTGCCAGCAGCCAAGATCTTTGGGATGAGCAGTTCTTC.

The rearrangement links TRBV20-1 to TRBJ2-1; D not resolved. The CDR3 covers 12 residues. The germline gives CDR1 DFQATT, CDR2 SNEGSKA (reference sequence). The V and J ends lost 3 bases and 7 bases respectively, with 10 bases between them. CDR3 in amino acids: CSARKWLNEQFF. The DNA of the CDR3 is TGCAGTGCTAGGAAGTGGTTAAATGAGCAGTTCTTC.

This clonotype was seen ten or more times. The V call is TRBV20-1, the J call TRBJ1-1; no clear D. CDR3 size: 16 residues. Deletions cut 3 bases from V and 4 bases from J, with 21 bases between. Looked up from germline, CDR1 is DFQATT and CDR2 is SNEGSKA (reference sequence). The CDR3 coding sequence is TGCAGTGCTAGTATGTCGGCAGACCCGATGGGCACTGAAGCTTTCTTT. Amino acids: CSASMSADPMGTEAFF.

The rearrangement joins TRBV6-5 to TRBJ1-2; a possible D gene is TRBD1 (5 bases). The CDR3 has 11 residues. Trimming took 8 bases from V and 8 from J, leaving 12 bases between them. CDR1 MNHEY and CDR2 SVGAGI come from the germline V gene. CDR3 DNA: TGTGCCAGCGGACGGGGGATCGGCTACACCTTC. Residues: CASGRGIGYTF.

This clonotype was counted many times. This chain uses TRBV5-1 with TRBJ2-2; D is possibly TRBD1 (5 bases). This CDR3 has 16 amino acids. V was shortened by 1 base and J by 1 base, with 11 bases between the two germline ends. Germline V gene lookup returns CDR1 SGHRS and CDR2 YFSETQ. The CDR3 region has the DNA TGCGCCAGCAGCTTGTTGCGTCAGGGGAACACCGGGGAGCTGTTTTTT. It yields the protein CASSLLRQGNTGELFF.